This TCR beta chain was identified in a study of cytomegalovirus exposure and HLA in healthy donors. PCR involved 60 Vbeta and 13 Jbeta primers. Some clones are missing from TCRdb's copy, which holds only in-frame ones; the method was immunoSEQ multiplex PCR. The data include about 50,000 clones; the top ten clones carry 9% to 15%. The CDR3 totals 17 residues. Trimming took 1 base from V and 7 from J, leaving 22 bases between them. Per the germline V gene, CDR1 is MGHRA and CDR2 is YSYEKL. The V gene is TRBV4-1, the J gene TRBJ1-2; D is possibly TRBD1 (5 bases). The specimen was PBMCs. This TCR was sampled from a woman aged 55-70 years in good health and CMV-seropositive. As DNA, the CDR3 is TGCGCCAGCAGCCAAGGAGAAGGGGAGGTTTTGGTAGGTGGCTACACCTTC. This codes for CASSQGEGEVLVGGYTF.